The 17 T cell receptor beta chains listed next were all sequenced from one sample in a study of response to subunit inactivated influenza vaccine. Each CDR3 protein is one row after TCRdb ran MiXCR on the RT-PCR reads. The table lists 530,000 or so distinct CDR3 sequences, 12% of them singletons. Sequenced here: PBMCs from blood, sampled on the day of vaccination. All receptors derive from a man between 45 and 60 years old who received an inactivated influenza vaccine.

In its sample, this clonotype was seen a few times. The chain combines TRBV6-1 with TRBJ2-3, with TRBD1 matching 7 bases. Per germline, CDR1 MNHNS and CDR2 SASEGT. V trimming: 2 bases; J trimming: 2 bases; junction bases outside the gene matches: 4. The CDR3 contains 15 residues. In nucleotides, the CDR3 is TGTGCCAGCAGTGAAAGGGACAGCACCACAGATACGCAGTATTTT. Protein: CASSERDSTTDTQYF.

The V and J genes are TRBV5-1 and TRBJ2-7, with D hard to call. The V end lost 5 bases, the J end lost 3 bases, and 18 bases lay between the germline ends. Germline V gives CDR1 SGHRS, CDR2 YFSETQ. This CDR3 is 15 amino acids long. In DNA, the CDR3 is TGCGCCAGCAGTGATGGCAGGTTATCTATCTACGAGCAGTACTTC. This codes for CASSDGRLSIYEQYF.

The sample holds a few counts of this clonotype. The chain links TRBV28 to TRBJ2-1, with 8 bases fitting TRBD1. CDR1 MDHEN and CDR2 SYDVKM come from the germline V gene. The trim removed 6 bases at V and 4 bases at J, leaving 8 bases unmatched. The CDR3 covers 15 residues. The CDR3 nucleotides are TGTGCCAGCAGATCACAGGGGGATACTTACAATGAGCAGTTCTTC. Translating gives CASRSQGDTYNEQFF.

This clonotype was seen a few times. The genes are TRBV4-1 and TRBJ2-1; 7 bases match TRBD1. The germline V gene has CDR1 MGHRA and CDR2 YSYEKL. The CDR3 has 13 residues. The V segment lost 5 bases and the J segment 4 bases; nucleotides outside the gene matches: 2. This CDR3 is CASSWTGYNEQFF. The CDR3 DNA sequence: TGCGCCAGCAGCTGGACAGGATACAATGAGCAGTTCTTC.

This clonotype was counted a few times. The rearrangement links TRBV27 to TRBJ1-5; TRBD1 agrees at 8 bases. CDR1 is MNHEY, CDR2 SMNVEV, per germline (reference sequence). The length of the CDR3 is 13 residues. The junction had 3 bases not matched to a gene; V was cut back by 2 bases and J by 9 bases. The CDR3 loop reads CASSLDRGRPQHF. Here the CDR3 DNA reads TGTGCCAGCAGTTTAGACAGGGGAAGGCCCCAGCATTTT.

The CDR3 spells CASSRSPGDTQYF. As DNA, the CDR3 is TGTGCCAGCAGCCGTTCTCCCGGCGATACGCAGTATTTT. The chain carries TRBV9 and TRBJ2-3, with no clear D. Deletions cut 4 bases from V and 6 bases from J, with 12 bases between. CDR3 size: 13 residues. Germline V CDR1 and CDR2: SGDLS, YYNGEE.

The sample holds a few counts of this clonotype. The J gene is TRBJ2-3, the V gene TRBV20-1; D is unresolved. V lost 3 bases and J lost 1, with 17 bases in between. The germline CDR1 and CDR2 sequences are DFQATT and SNEGSKA (reference sequence). CDR3 length: 16 residues. CDR3 protein: CSASPPQIMGTDTQYF. In DNA form, the CDR3 reads TGCAGTGCTAGTCCCCCCCAGATAATGGGCACAGATACGCAGTATTTT.

For the CDR3, the DNA is TGTGCCAGCAGCCAAGAGGTAGCGGGAGGTCTTGAGCAGTTCTTC. This encodes CASSQEVAGGLEQFF. V gene TRBV4-2 combines with J gene TRBJ2-1; 10 positions match TRBD2. Looked up from germline, CDR1 is LGHNA and CDR2 is YNFKEQ. The ends lost 0 bases at V and 9 bases at J; junction bases unmatched: 5. This CDR3 has 15 amino acids.

V gene TRBV5-1 combines with J gene TRBJ2-5, with D perhaps matching TRBD2 (6 bases). Germline-derived CDR1 and CDR2 are SGHRS and YFSETQ. This CDR3 is 14 amino acids long. With 4 bases removed from V and 2 bases from J, the gap between germline ends came to 12 bases. CDR3 sequence: CASSPAGTQETQYF. The CDR3 DNA reads TGCGCCAGCAGCCCCGCCGGGACTCAAGAGACCCAGTACTTC. The whole variable domain, remainder taken from reference TRBV5-1 and TRBJ2-5, is KAGVTQTPRYLIKTRGQQVTLSCSPISGHRSVSWYQQTPGQGLQFLFEYFSETQRNKGNFPGRFSGRQFSNSRSEMNVSTLELGDSALYLCASSPAGTQETQYFGPGTRLLVL.

This clonotype was observed a handful of times. The chain links TRBV6-2 or TRBV6-3 to TRBJ2-7, with 8 bases fitting TRBD2. The V and J ends lost 6 bases and 0 bases, in that order; junction bases with no gene match: 4. Germline values: CDR1 MNHEY, CDR2 SVGEGT. The CDR3 sequence is 14 residues long. The CDR3 reads CASRTGGTSYEQYF. In DNA form, the CDR3 reads TGTGCCAGCAGAACGGGGGGGACCTCCTACGAGCAGTACTTC.

This clonotype appeared a few times. This sequence joins TRBV2 and TRBJ2-3; 8 nucleotides line up with TRBD2. V was clipped by 7 bases and J by 2 bases; unmatched bases: 5. The length of the CDR3 is 14 residues. Germline CDR1 SNHLY, CDR2 FYNNEI. The DNA of the CDR3 is TGTGCCAGCAAAGCGGGGGTCAACACAGATACGCAGTATTTT. Amino acid sequence: CASKAGVNTDTQYF.

In this sample, this clonotype turned up many times. This chain uses TRBV9 with TRBJ2-3, with a tentative D call TRBD1 (6 bases). The CDR3 is 15 amino acids. Between the trimmed V and J ends, which lost 3 bases and 6 bases, there was a span of 17 bases. Germline values: CDR1 SGDLS, CDR2 YYNGEE. The CDR3 sequence: CASSATSGVGDTQYF. For the CDR3, the DNA is TGTGCCAGCAGCGCAACCTCAGGGGTAGGGGATACGCAGTATTTT.

This clonotype was recorded a few times. The chain carries TRBV5-1 and TRBJ2-7; D may correspond to TRBD1 or TRBD2 (5 bases each). Trimming removed 4 bases from V and 5 bases from J, with 19 bases in between. Per germline, CDR1 SGHRS and CDR2 YFSETQ. The CDR3 is 15 amino acids. In DNA form, the CDR3 reads TGCGCCAGCAGCCCGAGGGAGTCAGGGTCGGACGAGCAGTACTTC. Translated: CASSPRESGSDEQYF.

The V call is TRBV12-3 or TRBV12-4, the J call TRBJ2-3; no reliable D call. V was shortened by 11 bases and J by 6 bases, with 15 bases between the two germline ends. The CDR3 contains 12 residues. DNA for the CDR3: TGTGCCCAAACGCTGGCAGGCGATACGCAGTATTTT. Translated, it gives CAQTLAGDTQYF.

The chain combines TRBV10-3 with TRBJ2-1, with TRBD2 matching 12 bases. The CDR3 is 16 residues long. Germline V lookup: CDR1 ENHRY, CDR2 SYGVKD. Germline trimming cut 8 bases from V and 6 bases from J; bases unmatched to any gene: 11. CDR3 protein: CAIGETSGSAFNEQFF. In DNA form, the CDR3 reads TGTGCCATCGGGGAGACTAGCGGGAGCGCTTTCAATGAGCAGTTCTTC.

This clonotype was detected once. The chain uses TRBV28 and TRBJ2-5; no firm D call. The CDR3 length is 13 residues. Trimming took 3 bases from V and 4 from J, leaving 9 bases between them. Per germline, CDR1 MDHEN and CDR2 SYDVKM. CDR3 amino acids: CASSLLAPETQYF. The CDR3 DNA reads TGTGCCAGCAGTTTGTTAGCCCCAGAGACCCAGTACTTC.

The gene calls are TRBV12-3 or TRBV12-4 and TRBJ1-1, with 8 bases fitting TRBD1. V dropped 3 bases and J dropped 6; count of bases not matched to a gene: 6. This CDR3 region has 14 residues. The CDR3 reads CASSFTGGFAEAFF. The CDR3 DNA follows: TGTGCCAGCAGTTTCACAGGGGGGTTCGCTGAAGCTTTCTTT.